The 25 T cell receptor beta chains below come from one sample, sequenced in a study of OX40 agonist ivuxolimab in advanced cancers. Produced via immunoSEQ multiplex PCR; TCRdb's table is partial and in-frame only. This sample has 48,000 or so clones; roughly 94% occur once, and the top ten carry 12%. This specimen consisted of CD4+ or CD8+ T cells sorted from blood, obtained in a trial of the OX40 agonist ivuxolimab. Receptors originate from an adult with an advanced solid tumor such as melanoma, head and neck, liver or kidney cancer.

This clone was counted a few times. The J gene is TRBJ2-7, the V gene TRBV10-1; 8 bases match TRBD1. Germline V gene sequence: CDR1 WNHNN, CDR2 SYGVQD (reference sequence). The J segment lost 7 bases and the V segment lost 6 bases, leaving 5 bases of the junction unmatched. The CDR3 is made up of 12 amino acids. The CDR3 spells CASSQGAGEQYF. CDR3 DNA sequence: TGCGCCAGCAGCCAGGGGGCAGGGGAGCAGTACTTC.

The rearrangement joins TRBV7-9 to TRBJ2-1; D unresolved. Germline CDR1 and CDR2: SEHNR and FQNEAQ (reference sequence). V dropped 0 bases and J dropped 6 bases, with 3 bases sitting between them. CDR3 length equals 12 residues. In DNA form, the CDR3 reads TGTGCCAGCAGCTTAGCCCCCAATGAGCAGTTCTTC. This translates into CASSLAPNEQFF.

This clone was seen just once. This chain uses TRBV7-9 with TRBJ2-1, with D hard to call. This CDR3 spans 14 amino acids. V was trimmed by 4 bases and J by 4 bases, leaving 11 bases between them. CDR1 is SEHNR and CDR2 is FQNEAQ in the germline V gene (reference sequence). The CDR3, as DNA: TGTGCCAGCAGCTCTTTGGACCATTACAATGAGCAGTTCTTC. This encodes CASSSLDHYNEQFF.

The chain is built from TRBV27 and TRBJ2-7; 8 bases match TRBD2. The CDR3 has 15 amino acids. In germline, CDR1 is MNHEY, CDR2 SMNVEV (reference sequence). J lost 2 bases, V lost 7 bases, and 10 bases had no gene match. Here the CDR3 reads CASKERAGATYEQYF. DNA of the CDR3: TGTGCCAGCAAAGAACGAGCGGGGGCCACCTACGAGCAGTACTTC.

This clone was observed a handful of times. The chain combines TRBV29-1 with TRBJ2-3, with a tentative D call TRBD1 (6 bases). The V and J ends lost 2 bases and 11 bases respectively, with 14 bases between them. The germline V gene has CDR1 SQVTM and CDR2 ANQGSEA. This CDR3 is 12 amino acids long. The CDR3 DNA reads as TGCAGCGTTGAATCAGGGGCGTCTAAGCAGTATTTT. Translated, it gives CSVESGASKQYF.

The chain combines TRBV27 with TRBJ2-5, with 9 bases aligning to TRBD1. The CDR3 totals 16 residues. Germline V gene sequence: CDR1 MNHEY, CDR2 SMNVEV (reference sequence). J was trimmed by 5 bases and V by 4 bases; bases with no gene match: 11. The CDR3 DNA follows: TGTGCCAGCAGTTCCCGACAGGGGGTGATCGGCGAGACCCAGTACTTC. This translates into CASSSRQGVIGETQYF.

The chain links TRBV10-3 to TRBJ2-3, with D hard to call. Trimming shortened V by 4 bases and J by 3 bases, and 17 bases separated the two germline ends. Germline CDR1 and CDR2: ENHRY and SYGVKD. The CDR3 covers 16 residues. The CDR3 spells CAISGTGLSYTDTQYF. The CDR3 bases are TGTGCCATCAGTGGGACCGGGCTATCGTATACAGATACGCAGTATTTT.

V usage is TRBV28 and J usage is TRBJ1-4; 10 bases are shared with TRBD1. CDR3 size: 17 residues. J gave up 7 bases and V 6 bases, and 14 bases lay outside the gene matches. Germline assignment: CDR1 MDHEN and CDR2 SYDVKM. CDR3 sequence: CASSHRDRGYKGEKLFF. The DNA for the CDR3 is TGTGCCAGCAGCCACCGGGACAGGGGTTATAAGGGTGAAAAACTGTTTTTT.

This clone occurred once. The chain has TRBV21-1 and TRBJ1-5; whether TRBD1, the table's D call, matches the DNA was not checked. TRBV21-1 is a known pseudogene. The CDR3 has 18 amino acids. The CDR3 DNA is TGTGCCAGCAGCAAAGTTGTACAGGACAGGGGATGCAATCAGCCCCAGCATTTT. Protein product: CASSKVVQDRGCNQPQHF.

The CDR3 bases are TGTGCCAGCAGCCACGGGGGGGAGCAGTACTTC. Its protein product is CASSHGGEQYF. The chain couples TRBV11-2 to TRBJ2-7, with 7 bases lining up with TRBD2. The CDR3 sequence is 11 residues long. J lost 7 bases, V lost 5 bases, and 2 bases had no gene match. Looked up from germline, CDR1 is SGHAT and CDR2 is FQNNGV.

There are a few counts of this clone. This chain links TRBV11-2 with TRBJ1-2, with D possibly TRBD1 on 5 matching bases. The CDR3 runs to 15 residues. Germline-derived CDR1 and CDR2 are SGHAT and FQNNGV. With 0 bases removed from V and 3 bases from J, the gap between germline ends came to 11 bases. CDR3 loop: CASSLDPSTDYGYTF. CDR3 DNA sequence: TGTGCCAGCAGCTTAGATCCTTCGACAGACTATGGCTACACCTTC.

The chain combines TRBV28 with TRBJ2-2; TRBD2 agrees at 9 bases. The germline V gene encodes CDR1 MDHEN and CDR2 SYDVKM. There are 16 residues in the CDR3. Losses at the gene ends were 6 bases for V and 1 base for J; bases not matched to a gene: 6. Here the CDR3 reads CASRRLAEGNTGELFF. The CDR3 DNA follows: TGTGCCAGCAGGCGACTAGCGGAAGGGAACACCGGGGAGCTGTTTTTT.

The V and J genes are TRBV4-1 and TRBJ2-1; unclear D gene. The CDR3 is 15 amino acids. Germline lookup yields CDR1 MGHRA and CDR2 YSYEKL. The V gene lost 0 bases and the J gene lost 5 bases, with 11 bases spanning the gap. The CDR3 nucleotides read TGCGCCAGCAGCCAAGATTCGAGAACCCACAATGAGCAGTTCTTC. This gives the protein CASSQDSRTHNEQFF.

V gene TRBV11-2 combines with J gene TRBJ2-1, with D possibly being TRBD2 (5 bases). This CDR3 is 14 amino acids long. Trimming removed 2 bases at V and 4 bases at J, with 9 bases between. CDR1 and CDR2 from the germline V gene are SGHAT and FQNNGV. The CDR3 sequence is CASSLFSEYNEQFF. CDR3 nucleotide sequence: TGTGCCAGCAGCTTATTTAGCGAGTACAATGAGCAGTTCTTC.

The chain is built from TRBV27 and TRBJ2-7; 10 positions agree with TRBD2. The ends lost 10 bases at V and 0 bases at J; junction bases unmatched: 6. Germline values: CDR1 MNHEY, CDR2 SMNVEV (reference sequence). The CDR3 spans 14 residues. The CDR3 DNA sequence: TGTGCCACCCAGCGGACTAGCGGCTCCTACGAGCAGTACTTC. This sequence encodes CATQRTSGSYEQYF.

This chain links TRBV5-1 with TRBJ2-7; perhaps TRBD1 as D (5 bases). Trimming shortened V by 4 bases and J by 4 bases, and 15 bases separated the two germline ends. The CDR3 runs to 14 residues. Per germline, CDR1 SGHRS and CDR2 YFSETQ. This chain's CDR3 is CASSTAGLGYEQYF. The CDR3, as DNA: TGCGCCAGCAGCACCGCAGGGCTGGGGTACGAGCAGTACTTC. The whole variable domain, remainder taken from reference TRBV5-1 and TRBJ2-7, is KAGVTQTPRYLIKTRGQQVTLSCSPISGHRSVSWYQQTPGQGLQFLFEYFSETQRNKGNFPGRFSGRQFSNSRSEMNVSTLELGDSALYLCASSTAGLGYEQYFGPGTRLTVT.

The chain has TRBV27 and TRBJ2-7, with 8 bases matching TRBD1. With V trimmed by 0 bases and J by 3 bases, 1 base remained unmatched. The length of the CDR3 is 14 residues. CDR1 and CDR2 from the germline V gene are MNHEY and SMNVEV (reference sequence). CDR3 sequence (DNA): TGTGCCAGCAGTTTATCAACAGGGGGCTACGAGCAGTACTTC. Translation: CASSLSTGGYEQYF.

This clone was counted once. This sequence joins TRBV9 and TRBJ2-3, with 12 bases lining up with TRBD1. V dropped 0 bases and J dropped 2; count of bases not matched to a gene: 4. Germline V lookup: CDR1 SGDLS, CDR2 YYNGEE. This CDR3 has 17 amino acids. For the CDR3, the DNA is TGTGCCAGCAGCGTAGAAGGGACAGGGGGCCACACAGATACGCAGTATTTT. Translation gives CASSVEGTGGHTDTQYF.

This chain uses TRBV19 with TRBJ1-1; D unresolved. Trimming left V 7 bases short and J 1 base short, with 19 bases between. The CDR3 is made up of 16 amino acids. Germline values: CDR1 LNHDA, CDR2 SQIVND (reference sequence). The CDR3 DNA reads TGTGCCAGTAACGATCCCGCTGACATGAAGAACACTGAAGCTTTCTTT. Translation gives CASNDPADMKNTEAFF.

This clone was observed a single time. The chain couples TRBV21-1 to TRBJ2-3; the D call of TRBD2 is as the table states it, not checked on the DNA. TRBV21-1 is an annotated pseudogene. The CDR3 is 15 residues long. CDR3 bases: TGTGCCAGCAGCCAACTAGCGGAGAACACAGATACGCAGTATTTT. Translating gives CASSQLAENTDTQYF.

The CDR3 nucleotides are TGTGCCAGCAGCGGCTATTCGGACCTCGTTTATGGCGAGCAGTTCTTC. It yields the protein CASSGYSDLVYGEQFF. The rearrangement joins TRBV9 to TRBJ2-1; D is uncertain. The germline V gene has CDR1 SGDLS and CDR2 YYNGEE. CDR3 length equals 16 residues. V lost 3 bases and J 10 bases, leaving 23 bases between the germline ends.

J is TRBJ2-3 and V is TRBV19, with a possible D match to TRBD2 (6 bases). This CDR3 contains 12 residues. Between the trimmed V and J ends, which lost 6 bases and 5 bases, there was a span of 9 bases. Per the germline V gene, CDR1 is LNHDA and CDR2 is SQIVND (reference sequence). This CDR3 is CASSGSEDTQYF. DNA for the CDR3: TGTGCCAGTAGCGGGAGTGAAGATACGCAGTATTTT. The variable domain in full, completed from reference TRBV19 and TRBJ2-3, reads DGGITQSPKYLFRKEGQNVTLSCEQNLNHDAMYWYRQDPGQGLRLIYYSQIVNDFQKGDIAEGYSVSREKKESFPLTVTSAQKNPTAFYLCASSGSEDTQYFGPGTRLTVL.

The chain has TRBV28 and TRBJ2-3, with D perhaps being TRBD1 or TRBD2 (5 bases each). V shed 3 bases and J shed 1 base, with 5 bases lying between them. There are 13 residues in the CDR3. In germline, CDR1 is MDHEN, CDR2 SYDVKM. DNA for the CDR3: TGTGCCAGCAGTTTGGGGGGCACAGATACGCAGTATTTT. It codes for CASSLGGTDTQYF.

The rearrangement uses TRBV10-3 and TRBJ2-7, with D hard to call. The CDR3 totals 12 residues. CDR1 and CDR2 from the germline V gene are ENHRY and SYGVKD. The germline V and J ends were trimmed by 3 bases and 2 bases, with 5 bases remaining between them. Here the CDR3 reads CAISDRAYEQYF. CDR3 bases: TGTGCCATCAGTGACAGAGCCTACGAGCAGTACTTC.

The chain couples TRBV27 to TRBJ2-3, with D hard to call. Germline CDR1 is MNHEY and CDR2 is SMNVEV (reference sequence). Trimming removed 1 base from V and 1 base from J, with 3 bases in between. The CDR3 spans 13 residues. The CDR3 nucleotides read TGTGCCAGCAGTTTATGGGGCACAGATACGCAGTATTTT. Encoded protein: CASSLWGTDTQYF.